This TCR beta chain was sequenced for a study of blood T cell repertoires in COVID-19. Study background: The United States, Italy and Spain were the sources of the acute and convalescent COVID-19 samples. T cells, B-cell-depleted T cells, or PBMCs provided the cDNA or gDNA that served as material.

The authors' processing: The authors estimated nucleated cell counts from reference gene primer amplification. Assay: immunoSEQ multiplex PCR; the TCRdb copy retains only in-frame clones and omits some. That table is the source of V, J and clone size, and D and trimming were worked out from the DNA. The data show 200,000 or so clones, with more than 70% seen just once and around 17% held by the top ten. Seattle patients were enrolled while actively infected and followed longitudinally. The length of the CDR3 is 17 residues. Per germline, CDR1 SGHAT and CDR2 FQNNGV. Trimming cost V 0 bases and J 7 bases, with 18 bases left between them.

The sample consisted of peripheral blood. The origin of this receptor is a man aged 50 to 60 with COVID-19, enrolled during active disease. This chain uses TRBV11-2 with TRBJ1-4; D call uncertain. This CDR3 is CASSLDLGVNDVEKLFF. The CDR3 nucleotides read TGTGCCAGCAGCTTAGATCTGGGAGTGAATGATGTTGAAAAACTGTTTTTT.